Sequencing of this T cell receptor (beta chain) was carried out in a study of cytomegalovirus exposure and HLA in healthy donors (dated by TCRdb to about 2017). Study-level background: According to an earlier analysis of several hundred of the donors, about 179 million T cells yielded roughly 110 million unique TCR beta sequences and 276 Gb of sequence data. Among the roughly 400 genotyped donors, about 83% belonged to the genetic ancestry cluster associated with self-reported Caucasian donors. The study used immunosequencing to profile the T cell repertoires of 666 subjects and linked those repertoires to cytomegalovirus serostatus. In a later analysis, previously published TCR beta repertoires from fewer than 750 donors were re-analyzed and high-resolution HLA genotyping was added so that TCR occurrence patterns could be studied. Besides the first cohort of some 670 subjects, a separate validation cohort made up of 90 to 150 different subjects was used. An earlier analysis of about 600 of the donors used high-throughput TCR beta sequencing to judge whether each TCR beta V gene segment behaved as functional or pseudogenic. The number of typed donors differed by locus: roughly 629-640 for A, B, C, DRB1 and DQB1; 500 to 550 for DQA1; roughly 600 for DPA1; and 400 to 480 for DPB1. Approximately 300 gigabases of sequencing data and around 80 million unique TCR sequences made up an early release that covered nearly 650 HLA-typed donors. In a later genetic analysis, genome-wide SNP genotypes for about three fifths of the 666 donors were used, and that subset was treated as a discovery cohort. Among some 400 genotyped donors of the cohort, an average of approximately 240,000 unique TCR beta nucleotide sequences was sequenced per donor, of which about 20% were non-productive. All discovery cohort repertoires had been generated on a single sequencing platform. HLA typing included class I and class II loci at four-digit resolution. The study aimed to test whether signatures of past pathogen exposure could be identified by cataloging public T cell receptors. Alongside the repertoire data, information on donor age, sex, ethnicity and CMV serostatus was compiled. Roughly 5 DR-DQ haplotypes were handled as single units for association and clustering because linkage in the cohort was strong. To predict cytomegalovirus infection status, the study combined high-throughput TCR immunosequencing, statistical association of individual TCRs with disease status, and machine learning. In the later analysis, no new phenotypic data were used to find candidate immune exposures; instead, reliance was placed on TCR beta sequences and their occurrence across donors. The paper as a whole reports these results and caveats: A further reported finding was that TCR beta sequences accurately predicted the HLA-A and HLA-B alleles for most subjects in the first cohort. Strong co-occurrence of HLA alleles, especially DR and DQ, made assigning TCR associations to individual alleles difficult. The classifier was reported to diagnose cytomegalovirus status with high specificity and sensitivity in both the original and validation cohorts. This cohort had only TCR beta chains sequenced, and the lack of alpha or paired-chain data limited which features could be detected. The only immune exposure information available for the cohort was CMV serostatus. In a later analysis, HLA-associated TCR beta chains showed more clonal expansion and lower generation probabilities than non-associated chains that were equally common. An association between a missense DCLRE1C variant and V-gene and J-gene trimming of TCR beta chains was found in a later genetic analysis and replicated in an independent cohort. Several of the top co-occurrence clusters appeared to be linked to parvovirus B19, influenza, CMV and Epstein-Barr virus, according to a later analysis. A later analysis found that most CMV-associated TCR beta chains appeared HLA-restricted, with HLA associations seemingly driven largely by CMV exposure. Some IMGT-functional V segments, including TRBV6-2 and TRBV6-3, could not be told apart with the 87-base-pair reads, so those segments were excluded. Sequencing depth was assumed to be roughly uniform across donors in the presence/absence analyses, though that assumption may not hold. A later analysis associated 17,000 or so TCR beta sequences with specific HLA alleles at a false discovery rate of 0.05. Because counts were too low, approximately 15 rarely observed V segments, including chromosome 9 orphons, were excluded from the earlier analysis of around 590 of the donors. According to the authors, the approach could potentially be generalized to other disease states and immunological phenotypes. Most TCR sequences were observed very rarely across donors, whereas some public TCRs were present in many individuals. In an earlier analysis of 587 of the donors, most TCR beta V segments appeared in productive rearrangements about 87% or about 30% of the time, broadly matching IMGT annotations. In a later genetic analysis, fewer N-insertions in productive TCRs were reported among donors in an Asian-associated ancestry cluster than the 666-donor mean. A later analysis found that TCR association rates varied across HLA loci, with DRB1 alleles showing the most associated TCRs and HLA-C alleles the fewest. In the study, 150 to 200 TCR beta chains were listed as associated with cytomegalovirus. Because HLA typing was missing for some donors at each locus, association tests included only the typed subset. A few of the identified cytomegalovirus-associated TCR beta chains were confirmed in vitro to be specific for cytomegalovirus antigens. Linkage disequilibrium might explain the correlated functional status among segregating V segments, but an unknown experimental factor could not be excluded. A group of highly shared sequence variants was considered likely to be a technical artifact of the sequencing pipeline.

In its sample, this clone was seen a few times. Its target antigen remains unknown. No much larger clonotype is one base removed from it; base qualities were not supplied. Receptor libraries were prepared by the immunoSEQ multiplex PCR assay. For the multiplex PCR, a mixture combining 60 forward primers for TCR Vbeta segments and 13 reverse primers for TCR Jbeta segments was used. The CDR3 region of rearranged TCR beta genes was amplified from genomic DNA by a multiplex PCR assay. The amplified TCR beta libraries were sequenced on the Illumina HiSeq System as 87-base-pair reads. Concerning the study's data processing: A later analysis tallied 75 million to 95 million unique TCR beta chains across the 650 to 750 repertoires, and about 10 million of those chains were shared by two or more donors. Raw reads were error-corrected and collapsed into unique sequences by a nearest-neighbor algorithm in which closely related sequences were merged to remove PCR and sequencing errors. To assign V, D and J gene segments, CDR3 sequences were aligned to IMGT reference sequences. For a sequence to be retained, at least a six-nucleotide match to both a V gene segment and a J gene segment was required. Rearrangements were classified as productive when the CDR3 lacked stop codons and remained in frame with V and J, and all other rearrangements were classified as non-productive. Following IMGT convention, CDR3 was defined as the stretch from the second conserved V-encoded cysteine up to the conserved J-encoded phenylalanine. Sequences without an unambiguous match to a single V gene segment were excluded from the earlier analysis of several hundred of the donors. In an earlier analysis of about 590 of the donors, a V segment was called functional when productive rearrangements were above 56.7%, and segregating when the standard deviation between donors exceeded 5%. A statistical classification framework was built to diagnose cytomegalovirus status from the catalog of TCR beta chain sequences. In a later analysis, TCR nucleotide sequences were compared against IMGT/GENE-DB human TR gene sequences so that V and J genes could be assigned. The TCRdist pipeline was used in a later analysis to assign CDR3 sequences and most-parsimonious VDJ recombination scenarios. In a later analysis, each TCR beta chain was defined by its CDR3 amino acid sequence together with its V-gene family, and reads without a unique V-gene family were excluded. In a later analysis, 450 to 600 highly shared, low-generation-probability nucleotide sequences were removed to address suspected cross-contamination and a sequencing artifact. In a later analysis, a clonal expansion index for each public chain was calculated from normalized within-repertoire ranks of inferred template counts. A later analysis computed generation probabilities with a VDJ recombination model fitted to out-of-frame rearrangements, and checked the results against IGoR. In a later analysis, TCR-TCR, TCR-HLA and TCR-CMV co-occurrence was scored with hypergeometric tests, and a repertoire-size bias correction was applied to TCR pairs. To estimate false discovery rates, a later analysis permuted the HLA or CMV assignments 20 times. A later analysis grouped co-occurring TCRs with DBSCAN, adding TCRdist sequence similarity when clustering within HLA-allele-positive subsets. Repertoires with fewer than 30,000 or more than 120,000 public chains were left out of co-occurrence clustering, as were four to six repertoires with anomalous nucleotide sharing. The clones in this table, taken by TCRdb from immuneACCESS, are in-frame only. Not every clone is retained; where verified, under half of the shortfall comes from an unresolved V gene, and the cause of the rest is unknown. V, J and clone size derive from that table, while D and trimming were established from the DNA sequence. Counted in this sample were more than 140,000 clones; almost 85% of them appeared once. The ten largest clonotypes hold about 5.6% of the sample.

Trimming takes 3 bases from V and 5 bases from J, and the germline ends sit 14 bases apart. Its CDR3 holds 15 amino acids, cysteine through phenylalanine. CDR3 DNA is the only sequence kept; it has 45 bases, read in frame from the first base. CDR1 ENHRY and CDR2 SYGVKD were looked up in the germline V gene. In total, approximately 610 healthy bone marrow donors made up the cohort. Cohort members were all nominally healthy when sampled, although unrecorded immune exposures were likely present. The donor was CMV seropositive and belonged to the group of 250 to 300 seropositive cohort members. Every donor gave a peripheral blood sample, and the peripheral blood mononuclear cells from that sample were used for TCR beta sequencing. Genomic DNA extraction from the blood cell samples was performed with the Qiagen DNeasy Blood Extraction Kit.

The chain joins TRBV10-3 to TRBJ2-1; the D region possibly corresponds to TRBD2 (6 bases align). This TCR was recovered from a man younger than 45 in good health and CMV-seropositive. The sample comprised PBMCs. The base sequence is TGTGCCATCAGTGATGGTCCAAGCGGGCACAATGAGCAGTTCTTC. Its protein is CAISDGPSGHNEQFF.